This TCR beta chain was sequenced for a study of shared clonotypes between healthy human individuals. The naive CD8 population came from CD45RO-negative cells selected for CCR7, without terminally differentiated effector memory CD45RA+ cells. Evenly divided among several immunoSEQ plates was the genomic DNA of each subset. Profiling relied on immunoSEQ multiplex PCR, and the TCRdb table lists in-frame clones only, not all of them. The sample contains roughly 2.1 million clones, 90% to 95% of which appear only once. CDR1 and CDR2 (germline): MGHDK, SYGVNS. Between the trimmed V and J ends, which lost 1 base and 8 bases, there was a span of 15 bases. The CDR3 spans 15 residues.

The TCR sequence derives from a man aged 18 to 29 in good health. Some clones in this sample may be carry-over from other donors' samples. The V gene is TRBV25-1, the J gene TRBJ2-1; D unclear. The sequenced sample consisted of naive CD8+ T cells from PBMCs. The CDR3 nucleotides read TGTGCCAGCAGTGAATTTGGCATTTCGTTCCATGAGCAGTTCTTC. It yields the protein CASSEFGISFHEQFF. Filled out from reference TRBV25-1 and TRBJ2-1, the complete variable domain reads EADIYQTPRYLVIGTGKKITLECSQTMGHDKMYWYQQDPGMELHLIHYSYGVNSTEKGDLSSESTVSRIRTEHFPLTLESARPSHTSQYLCASSEFGISFHEQFFGPGTRLTVL.